This T cell receptor (beta chain) was captured by sequencing in a study of blood T cell repertoires in COVID-19. Study details: Samples came from the United States, Italy and Spain, spanning acute and convalescent COVID-19. Sources were T cells, B-cell-depleted T cells, or PBMCs; the material itself was cDNA or gDNA.

The germline V and J ends were trimmed by 6 bases and 0 bases, with 14 bases remaining between them. There are 15 residues in the CDR3. Germline V gene sequence: CDR1 MDHEN, CDR2 SYDVKM. The Seattle patients joined while their infection was active and were tracked longitudinally afterward. Per the study methods: The assay estimated nucleated cells by amplifying reference gene primers. Sequencing used immunoSEQ multiplex PCR; TCRdb keeps in-frame clones, though not all of them. D and trimming were read from the DNA, whereas the V and J calls and clone size are those reported in that table. The profile shows fewer than 300,000 clones, roughly nine tenths of them singletons.

The receptor was derived from a woman aged 25-40 years with COVID-19, enrolled during active disease. Sample: peripheral blood. V is TRBV28 and J is TRBJ1-1; a possible D gene is TRBD1 (6 bases). The CDR3 protein is CASSSPGTLNTEAFF. In DNA form, the CDR3 reads TGTGCCAGCAGCTCACCCGGGACATTGAACACTGAAGCTTTCTTT.